This TCR beta chain was found in a study of cytomegalovirus exposure and HLA in healthy donors. PCR primers comprised 60 Vbeta and 13 Jbeta primers. Generated by immunoSEQ multiplex PCR, the TCRdb table keeps only in-frame clones and is missing some. This sample has hundreds of thousands of clones, with around 79% found just once. The CDR3 runs 13 residues. The germline CDR1 and CDR2 sequences are MNHNS and SASEGT. V was pared by 11 bases and J by 6 bases, with 13 bases of the junction left unmatched. Sequenced sample: PBMCs. The TCR sequence derives from a girl between 2 and 10 years old in good health and CMV-seronegative. The chain recombines TRBV6-1 with TRBJ2-7; 7 bases line up with TRBD1. CDR3: CAEDRPLACEQYF. CDR3 in DNA: TGTGCCGAGGACAGGCCACTGGCTTGCGAGCAGTACTTC.